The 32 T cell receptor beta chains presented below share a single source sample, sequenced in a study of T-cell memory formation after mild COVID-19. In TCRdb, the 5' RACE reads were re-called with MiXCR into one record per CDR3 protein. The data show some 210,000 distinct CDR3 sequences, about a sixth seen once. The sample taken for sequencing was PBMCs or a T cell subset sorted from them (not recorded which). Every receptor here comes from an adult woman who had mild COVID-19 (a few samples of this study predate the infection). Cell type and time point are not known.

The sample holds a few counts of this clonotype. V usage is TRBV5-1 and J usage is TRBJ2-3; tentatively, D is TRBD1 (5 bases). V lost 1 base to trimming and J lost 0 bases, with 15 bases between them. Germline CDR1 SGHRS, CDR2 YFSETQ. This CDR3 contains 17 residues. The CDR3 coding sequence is TGCGCCAGCAGCTTGATCCCCAGGGTGGGGAGCACAGATACGCAGTATTTT. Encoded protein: CASSLIPRVGSTDTQYF. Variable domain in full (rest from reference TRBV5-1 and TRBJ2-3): KAGVTQTPRYLIKTRGQQVTLSCSPISGHRSVSWYQQTPGQGLQFLFEYFSETQRNKGNFPGRFSGRQFSNSRSEMNVSTLELGDSALYLCASSLIPRVGSTDTQYFGPGTRLTVL.

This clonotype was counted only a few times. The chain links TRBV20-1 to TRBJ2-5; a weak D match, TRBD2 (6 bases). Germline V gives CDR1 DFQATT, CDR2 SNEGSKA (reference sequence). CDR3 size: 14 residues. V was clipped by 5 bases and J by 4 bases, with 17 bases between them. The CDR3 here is CSAEIAAGRETQYF. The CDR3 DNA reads TGCAGTGCTGAAATAGCGGCGGGTCGAGAGACCCAGTACTTC.

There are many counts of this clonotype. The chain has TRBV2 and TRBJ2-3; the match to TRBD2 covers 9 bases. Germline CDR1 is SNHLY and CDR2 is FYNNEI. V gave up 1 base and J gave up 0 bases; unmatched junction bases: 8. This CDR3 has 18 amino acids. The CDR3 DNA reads TGTGCCAGCAGTGAAGAGTCTAGCGGGGCTCTCAGCACAGATACGCAGTATTTT. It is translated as CASSEESSGALSTDTQYF.

The CDR3 bases are TGTGCCAGCAGGGGACTCCGGACAGAGATGAACACCGGGGAGCTGTTTTTT. Protein product: CASRGLRTEMNTGELFF. The rearrangement joins TRBV7-9 to TRBJ2-2, with D tentatively TRBD1 or TRBD2 (6 bases each). Germline values: CDR1 SEHNR, CDR2 FQNEAQ (reference sequence). CDR3 length: 17 residues. Trimming took 6 bases from V and 1 from J, leaving 18 bases between them.

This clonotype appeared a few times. The CDR3 DNA reads as TGTGCCAGCTCAGGAGGGAGCGGTGCCGAGCAGTACTTC. Its translation is CASSGGSGAEQYF. The chain recombines TRBV18 with TRBJ2-7; possibly TRBD2 for D (6 bases). Deletions cut 5 bases from V and 6 bases from J, with 14 bases between. Germline-derived CDR1 and CDR2 are KGHSH and LQKENI. This CDR3 has 13 residues.

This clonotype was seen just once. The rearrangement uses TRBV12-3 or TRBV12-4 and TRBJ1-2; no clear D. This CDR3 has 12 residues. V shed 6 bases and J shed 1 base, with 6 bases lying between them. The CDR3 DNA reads TGTGCCAGCAGCCCCCGTAACTATGGCTACACCTTC. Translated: CASSPRNYGYTF.

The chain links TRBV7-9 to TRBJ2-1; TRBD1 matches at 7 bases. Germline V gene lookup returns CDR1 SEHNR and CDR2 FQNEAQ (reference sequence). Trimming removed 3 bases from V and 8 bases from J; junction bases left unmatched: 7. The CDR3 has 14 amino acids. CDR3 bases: TGTGCCAGCAGCTTCCGGACAGGTGGGGATGAGCAGTTCTTC. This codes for CASSFRTGGDEQFF.

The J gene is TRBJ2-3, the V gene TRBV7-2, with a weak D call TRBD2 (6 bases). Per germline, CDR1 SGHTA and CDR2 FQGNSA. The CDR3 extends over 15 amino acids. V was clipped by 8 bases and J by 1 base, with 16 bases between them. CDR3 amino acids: CASQLGGRGTDTQYF. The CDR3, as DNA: TGTGCCAGCCAGTTAGGAGGGCGCGGCACAGATACGCAGTATTTT.

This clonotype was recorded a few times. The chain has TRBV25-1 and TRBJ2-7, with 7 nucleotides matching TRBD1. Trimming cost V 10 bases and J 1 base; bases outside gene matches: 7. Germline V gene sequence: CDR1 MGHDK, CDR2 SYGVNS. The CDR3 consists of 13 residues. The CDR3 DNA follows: TGTGCCACCTACGGGACAGCATCCTACGAGCAGTACTTC. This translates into CATYGTASYEQYF.

The CDR3 bases are TGCGCCAGCAGCCACTCCGGGACGGCTAATTTCGACGAGCAGTACTTC. Translation: CASSHSGTANFDEQYF. The chain links TRBV5-1 to TRBJ2-7, with D tentatively TRBD1 or TRBD2 (5 bases each). Trimming stripped 4 bases from V and 5 bases from J, with 22 bases between. Germline loops: CDR1 SGHRS, CDR2 YFSETQ. The CDR3 totals 16 residues.

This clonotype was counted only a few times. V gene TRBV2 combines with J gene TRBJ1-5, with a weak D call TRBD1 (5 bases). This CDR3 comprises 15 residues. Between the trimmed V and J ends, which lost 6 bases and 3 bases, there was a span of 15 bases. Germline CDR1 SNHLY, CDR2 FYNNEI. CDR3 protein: CASSVTNRSNQPQHF. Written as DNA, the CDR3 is TGTGCCAGCAGCGTTACGAACAGGTCCAATCAGCCCCAGCATTTT.

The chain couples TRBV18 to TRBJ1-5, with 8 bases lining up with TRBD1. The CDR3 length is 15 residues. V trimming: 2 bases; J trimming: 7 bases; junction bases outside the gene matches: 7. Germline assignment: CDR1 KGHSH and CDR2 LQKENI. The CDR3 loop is CASSPTTGERQPQHF. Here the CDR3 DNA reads TGTGCCAGCTCACCAACGACAGGGGAAAGGCAGCCCCAGCATTTT.

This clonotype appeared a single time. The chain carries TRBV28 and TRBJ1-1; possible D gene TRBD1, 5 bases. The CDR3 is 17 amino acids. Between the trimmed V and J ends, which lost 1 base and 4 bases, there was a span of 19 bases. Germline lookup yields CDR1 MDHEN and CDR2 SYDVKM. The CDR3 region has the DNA TGTGCCAGCAGTTTATCGGGGTTGGTGGGAAGGGGCACTGAAGCTTTCTTT. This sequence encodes CASSLSGLVGRGTEAFF. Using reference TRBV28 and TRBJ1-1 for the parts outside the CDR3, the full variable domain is DVKVTQSSRYLVKRTGEKVFLECVQDMDHENMFWYRQDPGLGLRLIYFSYDVKMKEKGDIPEGYSVSREKKERFSLILESASTNQTSMYLCASSLSGLVGRGTEAFFGQGTRLTVV.

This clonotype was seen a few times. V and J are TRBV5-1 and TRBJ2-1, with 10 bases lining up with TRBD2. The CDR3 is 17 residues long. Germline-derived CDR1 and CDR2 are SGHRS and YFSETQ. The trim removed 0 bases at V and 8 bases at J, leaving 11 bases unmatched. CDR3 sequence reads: CASSLALAGSGEDEQFF. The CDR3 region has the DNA TGCGCCAGCAGCTTGGCACTAGCGGGATCCGGGGAGGATGAGCAGTTCTTC.

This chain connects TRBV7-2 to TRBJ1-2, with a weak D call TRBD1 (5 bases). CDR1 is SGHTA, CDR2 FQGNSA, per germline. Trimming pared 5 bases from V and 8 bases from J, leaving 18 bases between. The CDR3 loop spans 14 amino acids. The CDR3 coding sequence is TGTGCCAGCAGCGTCGGGACTCCGGGGAACGGCTACACCTTC. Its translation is CASSVGTPGNGYTF. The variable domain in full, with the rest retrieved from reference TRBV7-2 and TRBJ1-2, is GAGVSQSPSNKVTEKGKDVELRCDPISGHTALYWYRQSLGQGLEFLIYFQGNSAPDKSGLPSDRFSAERTGGSVSTLTIQRTQQEDSAVYLCASSVGTPGNGYTFGSGTRLTVV.

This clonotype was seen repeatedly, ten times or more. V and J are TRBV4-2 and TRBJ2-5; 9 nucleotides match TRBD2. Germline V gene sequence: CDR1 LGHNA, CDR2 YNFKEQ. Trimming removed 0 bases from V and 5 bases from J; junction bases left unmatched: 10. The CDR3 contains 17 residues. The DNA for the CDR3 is TGTGCCAGCAGCCAAGAGGTCGGCGGGGGGGGCCTGGAGACCCAGTACTTC. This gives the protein CASSQEVGGGGLETQYF.

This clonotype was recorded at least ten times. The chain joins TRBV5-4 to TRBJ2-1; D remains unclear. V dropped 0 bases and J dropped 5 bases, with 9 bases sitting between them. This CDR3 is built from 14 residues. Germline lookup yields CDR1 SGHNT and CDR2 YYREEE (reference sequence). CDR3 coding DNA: TGTGCCAGCAGCTTGGGCCGGATAAACAATGAGCAGTTCTTC. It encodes CASSLGRINNEQFF.

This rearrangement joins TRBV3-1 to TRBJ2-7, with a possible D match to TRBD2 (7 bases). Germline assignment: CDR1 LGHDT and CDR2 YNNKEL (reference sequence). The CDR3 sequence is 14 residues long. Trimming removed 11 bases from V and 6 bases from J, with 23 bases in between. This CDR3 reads CASRGGGRMGEQYF. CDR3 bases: TGTGCCTCCAGGGGCGGCGGGAGAATGGGCGAGCAGTACTTC.

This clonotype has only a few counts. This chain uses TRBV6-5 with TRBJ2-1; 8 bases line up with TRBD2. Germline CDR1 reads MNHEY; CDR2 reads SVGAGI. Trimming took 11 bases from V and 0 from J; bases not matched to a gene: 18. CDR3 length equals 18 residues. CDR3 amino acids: CASRGGLAGLSSYNEQFF. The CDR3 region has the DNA TGTGCCTCCCGGGGGGGGCTAGCGGGCCTTAGCTCCTACAATGAGCAGTTCTTC.

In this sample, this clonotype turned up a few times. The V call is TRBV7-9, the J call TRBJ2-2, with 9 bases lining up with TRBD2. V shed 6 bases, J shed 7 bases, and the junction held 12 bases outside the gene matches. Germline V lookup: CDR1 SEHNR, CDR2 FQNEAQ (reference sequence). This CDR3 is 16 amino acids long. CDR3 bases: TGTGCCAGCAGTGTGAATAGCGGGAGTGTTATCGGGGAGCTGTTTTTT. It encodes CASSVNSGSVIGELFF.

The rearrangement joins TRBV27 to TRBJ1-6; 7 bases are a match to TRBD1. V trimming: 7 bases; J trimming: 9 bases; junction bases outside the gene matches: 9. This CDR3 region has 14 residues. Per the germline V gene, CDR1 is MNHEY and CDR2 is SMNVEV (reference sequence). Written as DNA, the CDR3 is TGTGCCAGCACCCGCAGGGGGACACCTTCACCCCTCCACTTT. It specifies CASTRRGTPSPLHF.

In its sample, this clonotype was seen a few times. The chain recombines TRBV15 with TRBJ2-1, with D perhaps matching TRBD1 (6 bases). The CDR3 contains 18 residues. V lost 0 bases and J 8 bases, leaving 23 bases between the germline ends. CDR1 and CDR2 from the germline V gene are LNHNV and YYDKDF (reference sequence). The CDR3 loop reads CATSRDRIPGVYVYEQFF. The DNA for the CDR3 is TGTGCCACCAGCAGAGATAGAATACCAGGGGTCTATGTCTATGAGCAGTTCTTC.

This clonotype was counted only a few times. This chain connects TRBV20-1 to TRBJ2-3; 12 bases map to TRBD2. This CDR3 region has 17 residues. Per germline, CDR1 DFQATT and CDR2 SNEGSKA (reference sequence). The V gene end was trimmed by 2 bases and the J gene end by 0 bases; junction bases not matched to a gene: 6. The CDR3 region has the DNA TGCAGTGCTAGAAGCCTAGCGGGAGGGCCTAGCACAGATACGCAGTATTTT. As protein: CSARSLAGGPSTDTQYF.

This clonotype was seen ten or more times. The CDR3 sequence: CASSLSPGTGANVLTF. The CDR3 nucleotides are TGCGCCAGCAGCTTGTCACCGGGGACTGGGGCCAACGTCCTGACTTTC. The chain couples TRBV5-1 to TRBJ2-6; D is possibly TRBD2 (5 bases). The germline V and J ends were trimmed by 1 base and 2 bases, with 10 bases remaining between them. Germline loops: CDR1 SGHRS, CDR2 YFSETQ. CDR3 length equals 16 residues.

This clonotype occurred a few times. CDR3 nucleotide sequence: TGTGCCAGCAGCGTAGAGAGTACCCCACCCTACGAGCAGTACTTC. Its protein is CASSVESTPPYEQYF. The chain has TRBV9 and TRBJ2-7, with no clear D. The V and J ends lost 0 bases and 2 bases respectively, with 12 bases between them. Per the germline V gene, CDR1 is SGDLS and CDR2 is YYNGEE. The length of the CDR3 is 15 residues.

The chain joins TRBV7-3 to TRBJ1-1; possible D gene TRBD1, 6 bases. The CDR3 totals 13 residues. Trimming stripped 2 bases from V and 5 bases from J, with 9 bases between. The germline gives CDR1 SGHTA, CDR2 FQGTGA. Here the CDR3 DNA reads TGTGCCAGCAGCTTACTACAGGGTACTGAAGCTTTCTTT. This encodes CASSLLQGTEAFF.

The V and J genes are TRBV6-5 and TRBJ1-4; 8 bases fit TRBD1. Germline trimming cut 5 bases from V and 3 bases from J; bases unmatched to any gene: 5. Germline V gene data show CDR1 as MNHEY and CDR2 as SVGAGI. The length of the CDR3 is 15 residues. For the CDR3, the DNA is TGTGCCAGCAGTCGGCGGACAGGGTCTAATGAAAAACTGTTTTTT. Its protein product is CASSRRTGSNEKLFF.

The CDR3 loop reads CSARDRRRAGETDTQYF. CDR3 DNA: TGCAGTGCTAGAGATCGGCGGAGAGCGGGAGAGACAGATACGCAGTATTTT. The rearrangement joins TRBV20-1 to TRBJ2-3, with 8 nucleotides matching TRBD2. The CDR3 consists of 17 residues. Per the germline V gene, CDR1 is DFQATT and CDR2 is SNEGSKA (reference sequence). Trimming removed 0 bases from V and 3 bases from J; junction bases left unmatched: 11.

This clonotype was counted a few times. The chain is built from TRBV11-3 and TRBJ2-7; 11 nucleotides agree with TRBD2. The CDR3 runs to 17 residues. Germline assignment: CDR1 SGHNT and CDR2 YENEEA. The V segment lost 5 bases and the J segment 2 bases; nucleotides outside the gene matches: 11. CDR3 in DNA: TGTGCCAGCAGCCCCCCCGGGACTAGCGGAAGGCCCTACGAGCAGTACTTC. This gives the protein CASSPPGTSGRPYEQYF.

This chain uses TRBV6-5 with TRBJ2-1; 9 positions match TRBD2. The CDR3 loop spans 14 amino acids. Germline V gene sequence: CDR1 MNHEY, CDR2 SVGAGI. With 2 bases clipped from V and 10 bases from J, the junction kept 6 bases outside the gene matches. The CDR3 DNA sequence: TGTGCCAGCAGTTACGGGACTAGCTCACGGGAGCAGTTCTTC. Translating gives CASSYGTSSREQFF.

Written as DNA, the CDR3 is TGTGCCAGCAGTTCCCAATGGGGGGTAGTCTACGAGCAGTACTTC. Amino acids: CASSSQWGVVYEQYF. The gene calls are TRBV27 and TRBJ2-7, with D perhaps TRBD2 (6 bases). V was shortened by 4 bases and J by 3 bases, with 16 bases between the two germline ends. Germline CDR1 reads MNHEY; CDR2 reads SMNVEV (reference sequence). The CDR3 spans 15 residues.

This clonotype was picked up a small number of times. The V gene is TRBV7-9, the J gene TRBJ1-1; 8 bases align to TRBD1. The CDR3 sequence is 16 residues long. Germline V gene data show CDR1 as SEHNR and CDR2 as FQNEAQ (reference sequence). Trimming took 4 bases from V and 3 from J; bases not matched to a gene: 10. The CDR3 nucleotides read TGTGCCAGCAGCTCAAGGGACAGGTGGTTGGACACTGAAGCTTTCTTT. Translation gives CASSSRDRWLDTEAFF.